This T cell receptor beta chain derives from a study of blood T cell repertoires in COVID-19. In the study's own analysis: Estimated nucleated cell counts came from reference gene primer amplification. Data came from immunoSEQ multiplex PCR; TCRdb stores just in-frame clones and leaves some out. D and trimming were read from the DNA, whereas the V and J calls and clone size are those reported in that table. The sample has about 210,000 clones, roughly 80% seen once. V shed 9 bases and J shed 1 base, with 10 bases lying between them. Germline V gene lookup returns CDR1 SNHLY and CDR2 FYNNEI. The CDR3 has 13 residues.

The V and J genes are TRBV2 and TRBJ2-1, with a possible D match to TRBD2 (5 bases). The clonotype comes from a woman in her sixties or seventies with acute or convalescent COVID-19. Sample: peripheral blood. Written as DNA, the CDR3 is TGTGCCAGTGGGGAGTGGTCCTACAATGAGCAGTTCTTC. Translating gives CASGEWSYNEQFF.